This TCR beta chain was sequenced during a study of human T cells and chemical hapten exposure. Findings and limits, study-wide: Expanded TCRs grouped into significantly more large CDR3 similarity clusters than controls produced.

Within the library, unique molecular identifiers were attached to each individual cDNA molecule. As handled by the study authors: The number of TCRs in each sample had a median of approximately 93,000 and spanned roughly 23,224 to 700,000. TCRdb passed the RACE reads through MiXCR, listing each CDR3 protein once. The V and J calls come from TCRdb's annotation, not from the publication. Counted here are over 85,000 distinct CDR3 sequences, 9.3% occurring once; the ten biggest clones make up 2% to 2.5%. This sample's time point: patch test 2, 6 weeks after DPC sensitization. Stated treatment: therapeutic diphenylcyclopropenone sensitization with weekly scalp DPC. Of note for this clonotype: Its matching antigen is unknown.

The CDR3 length is 16 residues. V lost 3 bases and J lost 2, with 14 bases in between. Germline loops: CDR1 MNHEY, CDR2 SVGEGT. This material consisted of whole blood, taken in connection with sensitization to the hapten diphenylcyclopropenone (DPC). The V call is TRBV6-2 or TRBV6-3, the J call TRBJ1-5, with unresolved D. This clonotype was obtained from a middle-aged woman with alopecia areata. Some clones in this sample may be carry-over from other donors' samples. In DNA form, the CDR3 reads TGTGCCAGCAGTTATGCGACTACTCGGGGCAATCAGCCCCAGCATTTT. Its protein product is CASSYATTRGNQPQHF.